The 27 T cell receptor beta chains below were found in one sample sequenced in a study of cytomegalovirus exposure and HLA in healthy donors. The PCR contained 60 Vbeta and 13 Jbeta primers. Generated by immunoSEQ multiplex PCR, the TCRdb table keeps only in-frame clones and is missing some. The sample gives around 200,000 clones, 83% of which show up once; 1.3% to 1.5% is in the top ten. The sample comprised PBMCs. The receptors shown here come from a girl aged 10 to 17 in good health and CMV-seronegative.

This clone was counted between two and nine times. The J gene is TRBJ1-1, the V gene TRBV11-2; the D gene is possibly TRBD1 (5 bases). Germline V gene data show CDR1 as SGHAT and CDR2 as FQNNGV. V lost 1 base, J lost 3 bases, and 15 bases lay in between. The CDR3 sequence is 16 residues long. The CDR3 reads CASSLGWGKRDTEAFF. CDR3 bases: TGTGCCAGCAGCTTAGGATGGGGCAAAAGGGACACTGAAGCTTTCTTT.

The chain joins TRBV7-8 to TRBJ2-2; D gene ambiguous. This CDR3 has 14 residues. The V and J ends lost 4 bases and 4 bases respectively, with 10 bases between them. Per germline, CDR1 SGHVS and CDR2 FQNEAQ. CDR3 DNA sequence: TGTGCCAGCAGCTCGACATCAACCACCGGGGAGCTGTTTTTT. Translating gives CASSSTSTTGELFF.

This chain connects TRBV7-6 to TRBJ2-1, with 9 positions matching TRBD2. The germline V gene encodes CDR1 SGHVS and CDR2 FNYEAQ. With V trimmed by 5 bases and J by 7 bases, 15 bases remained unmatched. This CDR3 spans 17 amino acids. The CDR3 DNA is TGTGCCAGCAGCCCAACTCCGGGGGCGGGGGGGAAAAATGAGCAGTTCTTC. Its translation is CASSPTPGAGGKNEQFF.

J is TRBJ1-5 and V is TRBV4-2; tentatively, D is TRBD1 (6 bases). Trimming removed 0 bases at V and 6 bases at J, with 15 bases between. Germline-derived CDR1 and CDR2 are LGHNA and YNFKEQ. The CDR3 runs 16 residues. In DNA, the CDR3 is TGTGCCAGCAGCCAAGAGGGGGGAGGGGGTCGTCAGCCCCAGCATTTT. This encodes CASSQEGGGGRQPQHF.

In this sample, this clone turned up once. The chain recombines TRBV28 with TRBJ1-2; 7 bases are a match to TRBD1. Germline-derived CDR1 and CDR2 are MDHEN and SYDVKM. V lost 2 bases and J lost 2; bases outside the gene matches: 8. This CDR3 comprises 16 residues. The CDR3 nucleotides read TGTGCCAGCAGTTTAGGGACAGTGGCCGAGAACTATGGCTACACCTTC. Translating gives CASSLGTVAENYGYTF.

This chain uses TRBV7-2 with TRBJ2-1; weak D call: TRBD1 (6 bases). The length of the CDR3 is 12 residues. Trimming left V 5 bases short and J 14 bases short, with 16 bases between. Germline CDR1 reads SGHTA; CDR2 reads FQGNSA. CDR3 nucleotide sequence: TGTGCCAGCAGCCTCACAGGGAATGTGAAGTTCTTC. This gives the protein CASSLTGNVKFF.

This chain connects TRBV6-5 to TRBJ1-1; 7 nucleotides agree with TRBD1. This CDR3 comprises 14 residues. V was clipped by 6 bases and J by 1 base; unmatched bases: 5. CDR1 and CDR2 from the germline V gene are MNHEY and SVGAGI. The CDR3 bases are TGTGCCAGCAGCCAGGGACAGCCGAACACTGAAGCTTTCTTT. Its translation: CASSQGQPNTEAFF.

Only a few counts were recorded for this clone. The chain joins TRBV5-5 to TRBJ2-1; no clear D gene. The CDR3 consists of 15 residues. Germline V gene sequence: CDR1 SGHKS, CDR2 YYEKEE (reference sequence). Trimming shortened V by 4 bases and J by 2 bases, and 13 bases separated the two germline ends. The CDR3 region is CASSTFASTYNEQFF. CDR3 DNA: TGTGCCAGCAGCACCTTCGCGAGTACCTACAATGAGCAGTTCTTC.

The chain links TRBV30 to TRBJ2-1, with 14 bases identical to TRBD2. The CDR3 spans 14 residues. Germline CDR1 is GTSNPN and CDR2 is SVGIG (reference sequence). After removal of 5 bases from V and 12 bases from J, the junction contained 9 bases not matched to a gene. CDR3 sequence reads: CAWDGLAGGSVQFF. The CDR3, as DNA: TGTGCCTGGGACGGACTAGCGGGGGGATCGGTGCAGTTCTTC.

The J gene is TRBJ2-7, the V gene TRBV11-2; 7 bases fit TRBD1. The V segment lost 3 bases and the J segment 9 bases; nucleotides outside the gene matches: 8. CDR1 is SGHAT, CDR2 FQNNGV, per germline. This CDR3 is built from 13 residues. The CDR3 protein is CASSLGTAQGQYF. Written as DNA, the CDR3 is TGTGCCAGCAGCTTGGGGACAGCCCAGGGGCAGTACTTC.

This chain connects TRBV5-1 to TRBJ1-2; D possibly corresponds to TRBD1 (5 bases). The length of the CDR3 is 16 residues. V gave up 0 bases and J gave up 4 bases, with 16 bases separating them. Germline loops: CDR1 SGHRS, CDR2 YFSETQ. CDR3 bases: TGCGCCAGCAGCTTGGAGGCCAACCCCGGGGGCTATGGCTACACCTTC. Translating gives CASSLEANPGGYGYTF.

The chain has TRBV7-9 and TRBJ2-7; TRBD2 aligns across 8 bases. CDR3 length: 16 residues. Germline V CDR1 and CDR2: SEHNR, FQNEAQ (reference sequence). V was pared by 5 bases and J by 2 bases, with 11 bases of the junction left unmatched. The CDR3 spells CASSPTRGGGTYEQYF. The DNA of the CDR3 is TGTGCCAGCAGCCCTACGCGGGGCGGGGGGACCTACGAGCAGTACTTC.

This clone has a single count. This CDR3 is CASSLTGVRSNEKLFF. CDR3 DNA: TGTGCCAGCAGCCTGACAGGGGTACGGTCTAATGAAAAACTGTTTTTT. The rearrangement joins TRBV6-6 to TRBJ1-4; 8 bases are shared with TRBD1. The CDR3 contains 16 residues. Germline CDR1 reads MNHNY; CDR2 reads SVGAGI (reference sequence). V lost 6 bases, J lost 3 bases, and 9 bases stayed unmatched.

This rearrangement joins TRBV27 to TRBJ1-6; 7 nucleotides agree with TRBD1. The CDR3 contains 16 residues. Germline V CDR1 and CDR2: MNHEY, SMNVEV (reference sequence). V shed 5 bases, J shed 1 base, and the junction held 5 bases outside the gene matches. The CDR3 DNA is TGTGCCAGCAGTATCAACAGGGGATCCTATAATTCACCCCTCCACTTT. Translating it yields CASSINRGSYNSPLHF.

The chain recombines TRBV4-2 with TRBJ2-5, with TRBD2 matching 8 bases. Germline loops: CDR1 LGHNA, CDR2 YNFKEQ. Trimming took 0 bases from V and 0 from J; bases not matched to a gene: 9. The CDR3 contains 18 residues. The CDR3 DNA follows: TGTGCCAGCAGCCAAGATCACTTCCAGCGGGGGTACCAAGAGACCCAGTACTTC. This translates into CASSQDHFQRGYQETQYF.

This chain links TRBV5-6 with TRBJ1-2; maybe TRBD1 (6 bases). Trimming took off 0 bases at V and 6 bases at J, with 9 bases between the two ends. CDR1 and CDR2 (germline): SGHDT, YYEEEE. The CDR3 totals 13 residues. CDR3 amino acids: CASSLASGDGYTF. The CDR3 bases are TGTGCCAGCAGCTTGGCCTCAGGGGATGGCTACACCTTC.

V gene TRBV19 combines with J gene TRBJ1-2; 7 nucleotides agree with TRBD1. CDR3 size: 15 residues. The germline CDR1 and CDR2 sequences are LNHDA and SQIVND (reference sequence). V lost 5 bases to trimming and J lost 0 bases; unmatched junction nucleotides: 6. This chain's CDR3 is CASSARDRANYGYTF. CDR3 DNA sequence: TGTGCCAGTAGTGCCAGGGACAGAGCTAACTATGGCTACACCTTC.

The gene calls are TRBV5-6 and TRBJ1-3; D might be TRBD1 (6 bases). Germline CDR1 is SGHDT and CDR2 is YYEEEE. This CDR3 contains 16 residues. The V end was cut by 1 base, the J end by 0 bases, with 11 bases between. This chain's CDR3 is CASSLWGHFSGNTIYF. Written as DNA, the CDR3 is TGTGCCAGCAGCTTGTGGGGACATTTCTCTGGAAACACCATATATTTT. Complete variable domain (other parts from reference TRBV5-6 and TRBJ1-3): DAGVTQSPTHLIKTRGQQVTLRCSPKSGHDTVSWYQQALGQGPQFIFQYYEEEERQRGNFPDRFSGHQFPNYSSELNVNALLLGDSALYLCASSLWGHFSGNTIYFGEGSWLTVV.

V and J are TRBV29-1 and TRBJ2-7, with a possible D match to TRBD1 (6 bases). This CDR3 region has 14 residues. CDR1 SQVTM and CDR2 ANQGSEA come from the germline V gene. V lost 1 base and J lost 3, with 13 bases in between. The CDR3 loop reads CSVEARGQSYEQYF. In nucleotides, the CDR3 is TGCAGCGTTGAAGCTCGGGGACAAAGCTACGAGCAGTACTTC.

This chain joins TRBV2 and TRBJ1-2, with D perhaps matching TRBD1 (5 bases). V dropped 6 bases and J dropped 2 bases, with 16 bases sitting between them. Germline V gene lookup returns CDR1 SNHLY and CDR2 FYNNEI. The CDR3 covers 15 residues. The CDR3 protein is CASSLDTPGNYGYTF. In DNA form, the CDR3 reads TGTGCCAGCAGCTTAGACACCCCAGGGAACTATGGCTACACCTTC.

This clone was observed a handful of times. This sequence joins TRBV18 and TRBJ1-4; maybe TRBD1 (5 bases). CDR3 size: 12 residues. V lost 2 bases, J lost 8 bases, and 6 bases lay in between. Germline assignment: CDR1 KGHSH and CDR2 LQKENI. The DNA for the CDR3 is TGTGCCAGCTCACCAGGGGGGGAAAAACTGTTTTTT. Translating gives CASSPGGEKLFF.

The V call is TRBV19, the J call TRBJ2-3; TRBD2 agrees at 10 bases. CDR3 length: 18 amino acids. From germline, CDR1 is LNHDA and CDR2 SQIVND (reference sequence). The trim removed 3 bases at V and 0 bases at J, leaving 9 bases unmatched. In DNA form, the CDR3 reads TGTGCCAGTAGTATTCGGCTAGCGGGGGAATGGAGCACAGATACGCAGTATTTT. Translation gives CASSIRLAGEWSTDTQYF.

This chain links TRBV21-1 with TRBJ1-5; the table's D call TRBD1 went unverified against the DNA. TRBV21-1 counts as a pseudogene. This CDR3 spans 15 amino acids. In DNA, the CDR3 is TGTGCCAGCAGCAAAGAGGGGGACAGCGGGCAGCCCCAGCATTTT. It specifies CASSKEGDSGQPQHF.

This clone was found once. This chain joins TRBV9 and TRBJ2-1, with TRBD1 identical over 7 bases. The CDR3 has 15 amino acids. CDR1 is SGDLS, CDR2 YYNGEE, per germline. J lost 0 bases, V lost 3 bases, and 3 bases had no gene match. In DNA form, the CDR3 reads TGTGCCAGCAGCGAGGGGGCGGCCTCCTACAATGAGCAGTTCTTC. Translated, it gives CASSEGAASYNEQFF.

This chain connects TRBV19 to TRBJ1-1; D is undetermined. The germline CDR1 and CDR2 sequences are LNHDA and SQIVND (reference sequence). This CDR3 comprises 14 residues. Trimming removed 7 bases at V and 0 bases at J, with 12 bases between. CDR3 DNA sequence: TGTGCCAGTAATTTGGGCAGAATGAACACTGAAGCTTTCTTT. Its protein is CASNLGRMNTEAFF.

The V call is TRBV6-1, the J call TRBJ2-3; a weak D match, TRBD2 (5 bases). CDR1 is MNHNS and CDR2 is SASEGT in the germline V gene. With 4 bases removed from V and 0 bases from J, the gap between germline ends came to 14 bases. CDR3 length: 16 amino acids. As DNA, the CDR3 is TGTGCCAGCAGTGCGCGGGCCCGATCTAGCACAGATACGCAGTATTTT. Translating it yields CASSARARSSTDTQYF.

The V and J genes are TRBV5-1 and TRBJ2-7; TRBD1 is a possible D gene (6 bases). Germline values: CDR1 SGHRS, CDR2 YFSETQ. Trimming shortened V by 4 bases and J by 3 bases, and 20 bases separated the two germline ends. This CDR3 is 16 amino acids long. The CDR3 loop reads CASSPTGTTTHYEQYF. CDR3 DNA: TGCGCCAGCAGCCCGACCGGGACAACCACACACTACGAGCAGTACTTC.